Presented here are 30 T cell receptor beta chains from one specimen sequenced in a study of blood T cell repertoires in COVID-19. The data were produced by immunoSEQ multiplex PCR, yet TCRdb's version contains in-frame clones alone and is incomplete. The sample shows 150,000 to 200,000 clones, about four fifths of them seen only once. Specimen: peripheral blood. Every receptor here comes from a woman of 80 years or more with COVID-19, enrolled during active disease.

The chain employs TRBV18 and TRBJ1-6; D is unclear. V gave up 5 bases and J gave up 8 bases, with 13 bases separating them. This CDR3 has 14 residues. Germline assignment: CDR1 KGHSH and CDR2 LQKENI. The CDR3 DNA reads as TGTGCCAGCTCAGATCGGCAGAGGGATTCACCCCTCCACTTT. Residues: CASSDRQRDSPLHF.

The chain has TRBV6-5 and TRBJ1-4; a weak D match, TRBD1 (5 bases). Germline loops: CDR1 MNHEY, CDR2 SVGAGI. V dropped 7 bases and J dropped 3 bases, with 12 bases sitting between them. The CDR3 totals 14 residues. The CDR3 sequence: CASTAGLANEKLFF. In nucleotides, the CDR3 is TGTGCCAGCACGGCAGGGTTAGCTAATGAAAAACTGTTTTTT.

The V call is TRBV5-4, the J call TRBJ1-1; D is possibly TRBD1 (5 bases). Trimming took off 2 bases at V and 2 bases at J, with 13 bases between the two ends. The CDR3 consists of 15 residues. The germline V gene encodes CDR1 SGHNT and CDR2 YYREEE (reference sequence). DNA of the CDR3: TGTGCCAGCAGCTTTGCGGGGAGGGGAAACACTGAAGCTTTCTTT. Protein sequence: CASSFAGRGNTEAFF. Looking up the rest from reference TRBV5-4 and TRBJ1-1 gives the full variable domain: ETGVTQSPTHLIKTRGQQVTLRCSSQSGHNTVSWYQQALGQGPQFIFQYYREEENGRGNFPPRFSGLQFPNYSSELNVNALELDDSALYLCASSFAGRGNTEAFFGQGTRLTVV.

The rearrangement joins TRBV11-2 to TRBJ2-5; TRBD2 is a possible D gene (6 bases). CDR1 SGHAT and CDR2 FQNNGV come from the germline V gene. The CDR3 extends over 15 amino acids. Trimming pared 2 bases from V and 0 bases from J, leaving 10 bases between. The CDR3, as DNA: TGTGCCAGCAGCTTACTAGCGAAGTACCAAGAGACCCAGTACTTC. As protein: CASSLLAKYQETQYF.

This clone was found a few times. The V and J genes are TRBV5-1 and TRBJ1-1, with D perhaps matching TRBD1 (6 bases). The CDR3 has 13 amino acids. Germline assignment: CDR1 SGHRS and CDR2 YFSETQ. V was cut by 7 bases and J by 2 bases, with 12 bases left in between. The CDR3 bases are TGCGCCAGCCAAGGACAGACCAACACTGAAGCTTTCTTT. Its protein product is CASQGQTNTEAFF.

Regarding this clone: No DNA is shown, since the ends of the CDR3 on it are uncertain; the CDR3 is the one TCRdb lists. The chain joins TRBV24-1 to TRBJ2-2; the table's D call, TRBD2, has no DNA check behind it. Germline lookup yields CDR1 KGHDR and CDR2 SFDVKD. 13 amino acids form the CDR3, both terminal residues included. CDR3 in amino acids: CATSDFGAGELFF.

This chain links TRBV6-5 with TRBJ2-1; D uncertain. V dropped 2 bases and J dropped 7 bases, with 12 bases sitting between them. The CDR3 has 14 residues. In germline, CDR1 is MNHEY, CDR2 SVGAGI. The CDR3 spells CASSYDELRNEQFF. CDR3 DNA sequence: TGTGCCAGCAGTTACGATGAACTACGGAATGAGCAGTTCTTC.

The chain joins TRBV3-1 (or the pseudogene TRBV3-2) to TRBJ2-1; D is perhaps TRBD2 (6 bases). Germline V gives CDR1 LGHDT, CDR2 YNNKEL (reference sequence). The CDR3 spans 16 residues. The V end lost 4 bases, the J end lost 7 bases, and 20 bases lay between the germline ends. CDR3 protein: CASSRRWGGGSNEQFF. CDR3 bases: TGTGCCAGCAGCCGAAGATGGGGTGGAGGGAGTAATGAGCAGTTCTTC.

The rearrangement links TRBV5-1 to TRBJ1-4; tentative D call: TRBD1 (6 bases). CDR3 size: 14 residues. Trimming shortened V by 4 bases and J by 3 bases, and 10 bases separated the two germline ends. Germline lookup yields CDR1 SGHRS and CDR2 YFSETQ. As DNA, the CDR3 is TGCGCCAGCAGCAAGGACAGCCCTAATGAAAAACTGTTTTTT. It translates to CASSKDSPNEKLFF.

The gene calls are TRBV5-1 and TRBJ1-2; no definite D call. V was trimmed by 0 bases and J by 7 bases, leaving 10 bases between them. The germline CDR1 and CDR2 sequences are SGHRS and YFSETQ. The CDR3 is 13 amino acids. The CDR3: CASSLDRRRGYTF. The CDR3 region has the DNA TGCGCCAGCAGCTTGGACAGACGGCGTGGCTACACCTTC.

This chain connects TRBV25-1 to TRBJ2-5; 7 bases agree with TRBD2. The germline CDR1 and CDR2 sequences are MGHDK and SYGVNS. The CDR3 is made up of 13 amino acids. With V trimmed by 4 bases and J by 5 bases, 4 bases remained unmatched. CDR3 nucleotide sequence: TGTGCCAGCAGTGCCCCCGGGGGGGAGACCCAGTACTTC. This translates into CASSAPGGETQYF.

The CDR3 is CASSLAMGLDADTQYF. The CDR3 nucleotides read TGTGCCAGCAGCTTAGCTATGGGGCTGGACGCAGATACGCAGTATTTT. This rearrangement joins TRBV7-9 to TRBJ2-3; maybe TRBD1 (5 bases). The CDR3 spans 16 residues. Germline V gene lookup returns CDR1 SEHNR and CDR2 FQNEAQ (reference sequence). The V end was cut by 0 bases, the J end by 4 bases, with 14 bases between.

The gene calls are TRBV6-2 or TRBV6-3 and TRBJ2-1; D possibly corresponds to TRBD1 (6 bases). CDR1 and CDR2 (germline): MNHEY, SVGEGT. The CDR3 length is 14 residues. Between the trimmed V and J ends, which lost 2 bases and 4 bases, there was a span of 9 bases. The CDR3 spells CASSYAQGYNEQFF. Written as DNA, the CDR3 is TGTGCCAGCAGTTACGCGCAGGGGTACAATGAGCAGTTCTTC.

This clone occurred a few times. The chain is built from TRBV7-9 and TRBJ1-6; TRBD1 matches at 7 bases. Per the germline V gene, CDR1 is SEHNR and CDR2 is FQNEAQ (reference sequence). This CDR3 region has 14 residues. The V and J ends lost 7 bases and 5 bases, in that order; junction bases with no gene match: 5. CDR3 in amino acids: CASTPQGDNSPLHF. CDR3 DNA: TGTGCCAGCACCCCTCAGGGGGATAATTCACCCCTCCACTTT.

The genes are TRBV6-2 or TRBV6-3 and TRBJ1-1; tentatively, D is TRBD1 (6 bases). This CDR3 spans 16 amino acids. From germline, CDR1 is MNHEY and CDR2 SVGEGT. V shed 6 bases and J shed 1 base, with 18 bases lying between them. The CDR3 is CASSHTVGQSNTEAFF. In DNA, the CDR3 is TGTGCCAGCAGCCATACTGTCGGACAGTCGAACACTGAAGCTTTCTTT.

This chain links TRBV12-3 or TRBV12-4 with TRBJ2-7; D may be TRBD2 (6 bases). The CDR3 consists of 13 residues. V lost 3 bases and J lost 5, with 11 bases in between. The CDR3 loop is CASSFRELNEQYF. The CDR3 nucleotides are TGTGCCAGCAGTTTCCGGGAGTTGAACGAGCAGTACTTC.

This chain joins TRBV19 and TRBJ1-2, with D possibly being TRBD1 (5 bases). With 8 bases removed from V and 8 bases from J, the gap between germline ends came to 27 bases. CDR1 is LNHDA and CDR2 is SQIVND in the germline V gene (reference sequence). The CDR3 covers 16 residues. The CDR3 here is CASRDASGPKEGGYTF. DNA for the CDR3: TGTGCCAGTCGGGACGCCTCGGGACCGAAGGAGGGCGGCTACACCTTC.

V gene TRBV6-6 combines with J gene TRBJ2-5; the D is unclear. This CDR3 spans 11 amino acids. Germline CDR1 MNHNY, CDR2 SVGAGI (reference sequence). V was shortened by 6 bases and J by 5 bases, with 7 bases between the two germline ends. The CDR3 here is CASSPRETQYF. CDR3 sequence (DNA): TGTGCCAGCAGCCCCCGGGAGACCCAGTACTTC.

The chain joins TRBV28 to TRBJ2-1; no clear D gene. V lost 5 bases and J lost 2, with 13 bases in between. Germline loops: CDR1 MDHEN, CDR2 SYDVKM. The CDR3 contains 15 residues. Here the CDR3 DNA reads TGTGCCAGCAGTCCCCCGCACCTAACCTACAATGAGCAGTTCTTC. Translated, it gives CASSPPHLTYNEQFF.

The V call is TRBV5-1, the J call TRBJ1-3; tentatively, D is TRBD1 (5 bases). The ends were cut back, 3 bases at V and 7 bases at J, with 11 bases in the middle. The V gene's germline CDR1 is SGHRS and CDR2 YFSETQ. CDR3 size: 13 residues. CDR3 nucleotide sequence: TGCGCCAGCAGCTATGACAGTTTGAACACCATATATTTT. Its translation: CASSYDSLNTIYF.

This clone was observed a handful of times. The rearrangement links TRBV10-3 to TRBJ1-1; the D gene is possibly TRBD1 (5 bases). V was cut by 6 bases and J by 4 bases, with 12 bases left in between. Looked up from germline, CDR1 is ENHRY and CDR2 is SYGVKD. There are 13 residues in the CDR3. CDR3 coding DNA: TGTGCCATCAGGGGACCCGGGGGCACTGAAGCTTTCTTT. This sequence encodes CAIRGPGGTEAFF.

In its sample, this clone was seen once. V usage is TRBV5-1 and J usage is TRBJ1-1; D uncertain. The CDR3 spans 15 residues. Trimming removed 2 bases from V and 2 bases from J, with 13 bases in between. Germline CDR1 is SGHRS and CDR2 is YFSETQ. Here the CDR3 DNA reads TGCGCCAGCAGCTTCTTTAACAGCTTCAACACTGAAGCTTTCTTT. Its translation: CASSFFNSFNTEAFF. The full variable domain, in which reference TRBV5-1 and TRBJ1-1 provide the parts outside the CDR3, is KAGVTQTPRYLIKTRGQQVTLSCSPISGHRSVSWYQQTPGQGLQFLFEYFSETQRNKGNFPGRFSGRQFSNSRSEMNVSTLELGDSALYLCASSFFNSFNTEAFFGQGTRLTVV.

The chain uses TRBV4-3 and TRBJ1-2; D call uncertain. With 0 bases removed from V and 6 bases from J, the gap between germline ends came to 8 bases. This CDR3 has 13 residues. Germline V lookup: CDR1 LGHNA, CDR2 YSLEER. CDR3 in DNA: TGCGCCAGCAGCCAAGACAGGTGGGATGGCTACACCTTC. Translation: CASSQDRWDGYTF.

The genes are TRBV5-6 and TRBJ1-4; the match to TRBD1 covers 10 bases. Germline assignment: CDR1 SGHDT and CDR2 YYEEEE. Germline trimming cut 3 bases from V and 6 bases from J; bases unmatched to any gene: 8. CDR3 length: 16 amino acids. Here the CDR3 reads CASSWGMGTGDEKLFF. As DNA, the CDR3 is TGTGCCAGCAGCTGGGGGATGGGGACAGGGGATGAAAAACTGTTTTTT.

The chain recombines TRBV12-3 or TRBV12-4 with TRBJ2-1, with D hard to call. The CDR3 consists of 13 residues. Trimming left V 3 bases short and J 5 bases short, with 8 bases between. The CDR3 protein is CASSFFGDNEQFF. CDR3 nucleotides: TGTGCCAGCAGTTTCTTCGGAGACAATGAGCAGTTCTTC.

The chain combines TRBV5-4 with TRBJ2-7; 11 bases match TRBD1. Trimming at V came to 4 bases and at J to 3 bases, leaving 6 bases not matched to a gene. The length of the CDR3 is 15 residues. Per the germline V gene, CDR1 is SGHNT and CDR2 is YYREEE (reference sequence). CDR3 amino acids: CASSQPGTGGYEQYF. The CDR3 DNA reads TGTGCCAGCAGCCAACCCGGGACAGGGGGCTACGAGCAGTACTTC.

This chain links TRBV7-9 with TRBJ2-2; 9 nucleotides agree with TRBD1. V dropped 3 bases and J dropped 6; count of bases not matched to a gene: 11. The CDR3 consists of 17 residues. Germline-derived CDR1 and CDR2 are SEHNR and FQNEAQ (reference sequence). This chain's CDR3 is CASSFGPGTGRAGELFF. DNA of the CDR3: TGTGCCAGCAGCTTTGGACCCGGGACAGGGAGGGCCGGGGAGCTGTTTTTT.

This chain links TRBV6-2 or TRBV6-3 with TRBJ1-2; D is possibly TRBD1 (5 bases). This CDR3 spans 14 amino acids. V gave up 0 bases and J gave up 8 bases, with 13 bases separating them. The germline CDR1 and CDR2 sequences are MNHEY and SVGEGT. The CDR3 loop reads CASSYSVTVGGYTF. For the CDR3, the DNA is TGTGCCAGCAGTTACTCCGTGACAGTGGGGGGCTACACCTTC.

The J gene is TRBJ2-1, the V gene TRBV4-1; D unclear. The CDR3 has 13 amino acids. Germline V gene data show CDR1 as MGHRA and CDR2 as YSYEKL. Trimming left V 0 bases short and J 9 bases short, with 9 bases between. CDR3 DNA: TGCGCCAGCAGCCAAGAACTCTACGGTGAGCAGTTCTTC. Amino acids: CASSQELYGEQFF.

This sequence joins TRBV4-1 and TRBJ1-5, with TRBD1 matching over 7 bases. V dropped 4 bases and J dropped 3; count of bases not matched to a gene: 6. CDR1 is MGHRA and CDR2 is YSYEKL in the germline V gene. This CDR3 contains 15 residues. The CDR3 region is CASSRDRDYNQPQHF. CDR3 DNA sequence: TGCGCCAGCAGCCGAGACAGGGACTACAATCAGCCCCAGCATTTT.